The rows below give T cell receptor beta chains drawn from one sample of a study of shared clonotypes between healthy human individuals. Assay: immunoSEQ multiplex PCR; the TCRdb copy retains only in-frame clones and omits some. The sample yields approximately 1,500,000 clones, more than 95% seen once. Material for sequencing was naive CD4+ T cells sorted from blood. Source of these receptors: a young man in good health. Both conserved end residues are part of each CDR3.

CASSRRDRVNTDTQYF	TRBV4-1
CASSLKGGGGAKYEQYF	TRBV28
CASSLFYPRQPEAFF	TRBV5-6
CASVKQGYTEAFF	TRBV12-5
CSVAGLAPYEQYF	TRBV29-1
CASSQAVREGTDTQYF	TRBV4-1
CASSFAGIAGANVLTF	TRBV5-1
CASSDRGYQETQYF	TRBV6-5
CASSSGGRPYEQYF	TRBV25-1
CASSPIGQEFYEQYF	TRBV7-9
CASTLGSGYYEQYF	TRBV6-1
CASIGGTEAFF	TRBV10-2
CASSLGSNTGELFF	TRBV7-2
CASSRASGRATGELFF	TRBV11-2
CASSPPGRLSSYEQYF	TRBV18
CASSVRGGGSRFYNEQFF	TRBV9
CASIHYEQYF	TRBV21-1
CASSSSGVRETNTEAFF	TRBV11-3
CASSANTGELFF	TRBV7-3